This passage covers 6 T cell receptor beta chains from one sample sequenced in a study of beta chain features in type 1 diabetes. Reverse transcription of all isolated RNA meant that expressed TCRB transcripts were sequenced. Sequencing used immunoSEQ multiplex PCR; TCRdb keeps in-frame clones, though not all of them. The sample includes about 470,000 clones, about 29% of them seen just once. Input material: naive CD4+ T cells from blood. The receptors here all came from a man younger than 35 in good health.

This clone has just a few counts. The rearrangement uses TRBV30 and TRBJ2-7; D unresolved. Between the trimmed V and J ends, which lost 1 base and 7 bases, there was a span of 8 bases. The CDR3 sequence is 11 residues long. Looked up from germline, CDR1 is GTSNPN and CDR2 is SVGIG (reference sequence). The CDR3 DNA reads TGTGCCTGGAGTGCCCAGTGGGAGCAGTACTTC. Translating it yields CAWSAQWEQYF.

The chain uses TRBV30 and TRBJ1-3, with D maybe TRBD1 (5 bases). In germline, CDR1 is GTSNPN, CDR2 SVGIG (reference sequence). Trimming left V 1 base short and J 1 base short, with 8 bases between. This CDR3 has 14 amino acids. The CDR3 spells CAWSAGKSGNTIYF. CDR3 sequence (DNA): TGTGCCTGGAGTGCAGGGAAATCTGGAAACACCATATATTTT.

The genes are TRBV6-6 and TRBJ2-1, with TRBD2 identical over 10 bases. V lost 0 bases and J lost 6; bases outside the gene matches: 2. CDR1 and CDR2 (germline): MNHNY, SVGAGI (reference sequence). The CDR3 spans 15 residues. The CDR3 nucleotides are TGTGCCAGCAGTTACTCAAGCGGGAGGGGCAATGAGCAGTTCTTC. Amino acids: CASSYSSGRGNEQFF.

This clone was observed a handful of times. Other DNA sequences from this sample encode an identical CDR3 as well. The chain is built from TRBV29-1 and TRBJ2-7; D is undetermined. The V and J ends lost 4 bases and 2 bases respectively, with 9 bases between them. Germline V CDR1 and CDR2: SQVTM, ANQGSEA. The CDR3 extends over 12 amino acids. Written as DNA, the CDR3 is TGCAGCGTTGGAGACGGAACCTACGAGCAGTACTTC. It yields the protein CSVGDGTYEQYF.

Turning to this clone: Distinct nucleotide sequences in the sample also encode this CDR3. The rearrangement links TRBV29-1 to TRBJ2-3, with 9 bases fitting TRBD1. The germline gives CDR1 SQVTM, CDR2 ANQGSEA. The V segment lost 7 bases and the J segment 3 bases; nucleotides outside the gene matches: 2. CDR3 length: 12 residues. CDR3 residues: CSGDRGTDTQYF. The CDR3 bases are TGCAGCGGCGACAGGGGGACAGATACGCAGTATTTT.

The chain couples TRBV30 to TRBJ2-1, with a possible D match to TRBD2 (6 bases). CDR3 length equals 13 residues. Trimming stripped 2 bases from V and 9 bases from J, with 14 bases between. The germline gives CDR1 GTSNPN, CDR2 SVGIG (reference sequence). CDR3 amino acids: CAWSRPPGGEQFF. The CDR3 nucleotides are TGTGCCTGGAGTCGGCCCCCCGGGGGTGAGCAGTTCTTC.